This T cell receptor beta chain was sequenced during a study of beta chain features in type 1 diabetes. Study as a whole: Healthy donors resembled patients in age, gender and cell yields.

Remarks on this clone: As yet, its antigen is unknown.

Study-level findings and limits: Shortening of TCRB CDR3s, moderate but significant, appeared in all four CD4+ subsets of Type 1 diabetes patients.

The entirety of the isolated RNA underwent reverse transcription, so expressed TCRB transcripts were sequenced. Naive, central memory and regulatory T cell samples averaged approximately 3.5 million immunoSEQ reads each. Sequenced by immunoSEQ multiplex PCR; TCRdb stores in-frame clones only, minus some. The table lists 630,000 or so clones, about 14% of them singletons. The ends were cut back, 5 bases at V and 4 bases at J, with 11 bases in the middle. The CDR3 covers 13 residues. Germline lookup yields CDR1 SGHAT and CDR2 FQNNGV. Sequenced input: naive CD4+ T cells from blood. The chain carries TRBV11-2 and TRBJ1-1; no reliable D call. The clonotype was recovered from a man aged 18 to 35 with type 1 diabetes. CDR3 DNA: TGTGCCAGCAGCGAAGGGTTGGGCACTGAAGCTTTCTTT. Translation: CASSEGLGTEAFF.